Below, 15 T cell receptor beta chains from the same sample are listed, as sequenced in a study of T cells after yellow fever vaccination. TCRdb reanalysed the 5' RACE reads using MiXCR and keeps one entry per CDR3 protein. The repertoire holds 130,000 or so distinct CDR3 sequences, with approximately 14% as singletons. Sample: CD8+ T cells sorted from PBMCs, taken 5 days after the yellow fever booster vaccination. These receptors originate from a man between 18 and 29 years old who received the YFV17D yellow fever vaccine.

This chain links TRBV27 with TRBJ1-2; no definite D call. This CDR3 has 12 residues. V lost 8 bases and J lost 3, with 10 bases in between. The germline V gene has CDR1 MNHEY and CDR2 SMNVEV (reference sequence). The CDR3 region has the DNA TGTGCCAGCGGTCGGACGGACTATGGCTACACCTTC. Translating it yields CASGRTDYGYTF.

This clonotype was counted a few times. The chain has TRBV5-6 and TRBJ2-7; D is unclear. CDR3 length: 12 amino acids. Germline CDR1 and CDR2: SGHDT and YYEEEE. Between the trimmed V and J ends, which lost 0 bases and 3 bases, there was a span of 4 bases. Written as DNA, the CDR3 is TGTGCCAGCAGCTTGGGAAACTACGAGCAGTACGTC. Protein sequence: CASSLGNYEQYV.

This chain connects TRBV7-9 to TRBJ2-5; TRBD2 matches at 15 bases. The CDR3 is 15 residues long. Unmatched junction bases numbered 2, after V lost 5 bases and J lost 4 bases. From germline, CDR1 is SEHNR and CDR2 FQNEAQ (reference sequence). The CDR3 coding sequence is TGTGCCAGCAGCGCGGGACTAGCGGGGGGAGAGACCCAGTACTTC. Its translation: CASSAGLAGGETQYF.

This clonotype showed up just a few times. CDR3 nucleotide sequence: TGTGCCAGCAGTGTCGGCAGGGGAGGAAACACCATATATTTT. It yields the protein CASSVGRGGNTIYF. V and J are TRBV2 and TRBJ1-3, with D possibly being TRBD1 (6 bases). Germline loops: CDR1 SNHLY, CDR2 FYNNEI. The V and J ends lost 4 bases and 4 bases respectively, with 11 bases between them. The CDR3 has 14 residues.

The CDR3 here is CASGGTGGSPLHF. The CDR3 DNA follows: TGTGCCAGCGGGGGGACAGGGGGTTCACCCCTCCACTTT. This chain uses TRBV7-2 with TRBJ1-6, with 11 bases matching TRBD1. The germline V gene has CDR1 SGHTA and CDR2 FQGNSA. V dropped 8 bases and J dropped 9; count of bases not matched to a gene: 3. This CDR3 region has 13 residues.

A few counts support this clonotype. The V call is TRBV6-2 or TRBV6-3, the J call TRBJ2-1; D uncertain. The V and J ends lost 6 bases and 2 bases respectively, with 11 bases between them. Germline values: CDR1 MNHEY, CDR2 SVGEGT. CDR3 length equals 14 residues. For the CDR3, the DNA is TGTGCCAGCAGGCTCTCCGACCCCTACAATGAGCAGTTCTTC. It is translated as CASRLSDPYNEQFF.

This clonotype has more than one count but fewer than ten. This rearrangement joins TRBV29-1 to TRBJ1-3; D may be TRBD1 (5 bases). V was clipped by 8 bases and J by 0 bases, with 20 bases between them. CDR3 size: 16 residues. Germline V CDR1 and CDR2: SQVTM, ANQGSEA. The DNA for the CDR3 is TGCAGCTTCCGCGATCAGACAGACCTCTCTGGAAACACCATATATTTT. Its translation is CSFRDQTDLSGNTIYF. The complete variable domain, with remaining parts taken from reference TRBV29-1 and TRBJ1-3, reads SAVISQKPSRDICQRGTSLTIQCQVDSQVTMMFWYRQQPGQSLTLIATANQGSEATYESGFVIDKFPISRPNLTFSTLTVSNMSPEDSSIYLCSFRDQTDLSGNTIYFGEGSWLTVV.

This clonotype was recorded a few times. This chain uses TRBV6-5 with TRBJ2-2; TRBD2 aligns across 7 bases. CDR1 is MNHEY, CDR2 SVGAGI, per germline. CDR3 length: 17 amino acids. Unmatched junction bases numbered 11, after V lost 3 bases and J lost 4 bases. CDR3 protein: CASSYQKLARSTGELFF. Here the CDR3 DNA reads TGTGCCAGCAGTTATCAGAAACTAGCGAGGAGCACCGGGGAGCTGTTTTTT.

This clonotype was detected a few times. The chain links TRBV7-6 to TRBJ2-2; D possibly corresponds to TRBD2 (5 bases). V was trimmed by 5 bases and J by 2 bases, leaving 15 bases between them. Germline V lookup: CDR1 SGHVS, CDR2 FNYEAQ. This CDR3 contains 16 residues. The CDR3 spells CASSRPPGTNTGELFF. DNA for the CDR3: TGTGCCAGCAGCCGTCCTCCGGGAACTAACACCGGGGAGCTGTTTTTT.

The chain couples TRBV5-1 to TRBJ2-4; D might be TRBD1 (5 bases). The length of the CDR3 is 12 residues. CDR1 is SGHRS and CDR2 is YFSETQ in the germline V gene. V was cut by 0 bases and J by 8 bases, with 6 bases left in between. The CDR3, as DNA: TGCGCCAGCAGCTTGGAAGGGGACATTCAGTACTTC. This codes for CASSLEGDIQYF. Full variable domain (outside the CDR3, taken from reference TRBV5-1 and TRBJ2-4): KAGVTQTPRYLIKTRGQQVTLSCSPISGHRSVSWYQQTPGQGLQFLFEYFSETQRNKGNFPGRFSGRQFSNSRSEMNVSTLELGDSALYLCASSLEGDIQYFGAGTRLSVL.

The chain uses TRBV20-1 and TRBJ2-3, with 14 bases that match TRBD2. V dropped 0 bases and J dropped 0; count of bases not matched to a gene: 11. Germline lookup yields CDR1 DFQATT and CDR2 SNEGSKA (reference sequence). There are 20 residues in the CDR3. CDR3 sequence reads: CSARDPGLAGVIASTDTQYF. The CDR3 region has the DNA TGCAGTGCTAGAGATCCGGGACTAGCGGGGGTGATAGCTAGCACAGATACGCAGTATTTT.

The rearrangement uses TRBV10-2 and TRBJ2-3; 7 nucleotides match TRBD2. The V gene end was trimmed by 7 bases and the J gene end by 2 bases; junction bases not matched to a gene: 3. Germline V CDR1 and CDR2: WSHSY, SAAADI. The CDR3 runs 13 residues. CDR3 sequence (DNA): TGCGCCAGCACCGGGACTAACACAGATACGCAGTATTTT. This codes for CASTGTNTDTQYF.

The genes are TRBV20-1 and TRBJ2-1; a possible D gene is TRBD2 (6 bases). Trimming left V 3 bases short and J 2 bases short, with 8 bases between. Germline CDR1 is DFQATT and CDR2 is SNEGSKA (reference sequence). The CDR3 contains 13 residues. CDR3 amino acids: CSASGEAYNEQFF. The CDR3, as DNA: TGCAGTGCTAGCGGGGAGGCCTACAATGAGCAGTTCTTC.

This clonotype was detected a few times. The CDR3 is CASSLLAGGPGEQYV. The CDR3, as DNA: TGTGCCAGCAGTTTATTAGCGGGGGGGCCAGGGGAGCAGTACGTC. V and J are TRBV27 and TRBJ2-7; TRBD2 agrees at 11 bases. V shed 1 base and J 7 bases; nucleotides not matched to a gene: 6. The CDR3 is 15 amino acids. CDR1 and CDR2 (germline): MNHEY, SMNVEV (reference sequence).

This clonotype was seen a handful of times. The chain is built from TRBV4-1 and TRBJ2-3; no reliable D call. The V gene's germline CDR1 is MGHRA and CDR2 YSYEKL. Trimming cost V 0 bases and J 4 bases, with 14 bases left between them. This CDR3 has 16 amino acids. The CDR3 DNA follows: TGCGCCAGCAGCCAAGATCCGGGTAGTTTAGCAGATACGCAGTATTTT. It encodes CASSQDPGSLADTQYF.